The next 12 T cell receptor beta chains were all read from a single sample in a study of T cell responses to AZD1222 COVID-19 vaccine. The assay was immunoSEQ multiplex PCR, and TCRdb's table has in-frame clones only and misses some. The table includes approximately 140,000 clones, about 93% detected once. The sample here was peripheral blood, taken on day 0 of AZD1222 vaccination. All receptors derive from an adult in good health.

The CDR3 DNA reads TGCGCCAGCAGCGCGGGGCTAGCCTACGAGCAGTACTTC. Translated: CASSAGLAYEQYF. The chain combines TRBV5-1 with TRBJ2-7; a possible D gene is TRBD2 (6 bases). The V and J ends lost 4 bases and 2 bases respectively, with 10 bases between them. From germline, CDR1 is SGHRS and CDR2 YFSETQ. The CDR3 has 13 residues.

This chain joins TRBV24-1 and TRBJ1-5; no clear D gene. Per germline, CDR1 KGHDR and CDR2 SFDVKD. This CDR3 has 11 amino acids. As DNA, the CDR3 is TGTGGTATCCAGTTCAATCAGCCCCAGCATTTT. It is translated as CGIQFNQPQHF.

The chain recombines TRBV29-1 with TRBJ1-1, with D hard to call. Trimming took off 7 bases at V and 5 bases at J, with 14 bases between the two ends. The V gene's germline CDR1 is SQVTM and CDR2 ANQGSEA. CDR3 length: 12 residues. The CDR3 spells CSGVWTGTEAFF. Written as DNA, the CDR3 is TGCAGCGGCGTGTGGACGGGGACTGAAGCTTTCTTT.

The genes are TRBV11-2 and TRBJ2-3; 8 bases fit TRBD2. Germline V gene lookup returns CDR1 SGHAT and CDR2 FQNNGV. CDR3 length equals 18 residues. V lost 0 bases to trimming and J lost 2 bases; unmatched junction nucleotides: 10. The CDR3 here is CASSLERRGAGNTDTQYF. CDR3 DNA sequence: TGTGCCAGCAGCTTAGAACGGCGGGGGGCAGGGAACACAGATACGCAGTATTTT.

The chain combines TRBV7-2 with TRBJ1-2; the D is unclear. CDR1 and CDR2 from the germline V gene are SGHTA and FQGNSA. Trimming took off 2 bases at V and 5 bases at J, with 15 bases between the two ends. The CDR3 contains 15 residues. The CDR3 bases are TGTGCCAGCAGCTTATCTGTGGACCTCCGATATGGCTACACCTTC. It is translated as CASSLSVDLRYGYTF.

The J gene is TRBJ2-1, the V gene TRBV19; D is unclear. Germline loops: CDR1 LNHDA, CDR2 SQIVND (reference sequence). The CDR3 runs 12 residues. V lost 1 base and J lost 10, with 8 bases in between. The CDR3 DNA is TGTGCCAGTAGTATAGGTAGCTTCGAGCAGTTCTTC. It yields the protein CASSIGSFEQFF.

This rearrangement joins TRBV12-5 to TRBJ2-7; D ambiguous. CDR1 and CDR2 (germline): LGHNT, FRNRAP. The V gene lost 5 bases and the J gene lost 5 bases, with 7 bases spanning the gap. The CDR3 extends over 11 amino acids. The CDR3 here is CASGTFHEQYF. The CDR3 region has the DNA TGTGCTAGTGGTACGTTCCACGAGCAGTACTTC.

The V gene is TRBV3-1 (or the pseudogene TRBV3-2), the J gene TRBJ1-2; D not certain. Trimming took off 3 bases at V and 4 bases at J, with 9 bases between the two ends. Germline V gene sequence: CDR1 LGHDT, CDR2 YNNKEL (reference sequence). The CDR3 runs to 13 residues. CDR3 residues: CASSQGYGYGYTF. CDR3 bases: TGTGCCAGCAGCCAGGGGTACGGCTATGGCTACACCTTC.

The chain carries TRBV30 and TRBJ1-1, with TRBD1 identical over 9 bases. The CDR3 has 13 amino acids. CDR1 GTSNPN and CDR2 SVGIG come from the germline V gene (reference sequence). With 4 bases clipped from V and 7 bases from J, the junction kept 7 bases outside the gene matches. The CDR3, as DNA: TGTGCCTGGACCCGGACAGGGGCTAATGAAGCTTTCTTT. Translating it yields CAWTRTGANEAFF.

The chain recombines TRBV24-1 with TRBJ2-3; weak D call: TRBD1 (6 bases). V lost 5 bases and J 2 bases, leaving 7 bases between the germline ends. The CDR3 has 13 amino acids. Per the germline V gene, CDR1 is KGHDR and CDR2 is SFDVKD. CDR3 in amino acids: CATSGGPTDTQYF. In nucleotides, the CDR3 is TGTGCCACCAGTGGGGGGCCCACAGATACGCAGTATTTT.

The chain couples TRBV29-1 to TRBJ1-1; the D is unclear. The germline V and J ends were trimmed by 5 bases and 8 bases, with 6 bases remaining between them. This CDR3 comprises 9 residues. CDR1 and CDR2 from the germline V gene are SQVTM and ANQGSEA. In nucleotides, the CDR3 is TGCAGCGTTCTCCAGGAAGCTTTCTTT. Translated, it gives CSVLQEAFF.

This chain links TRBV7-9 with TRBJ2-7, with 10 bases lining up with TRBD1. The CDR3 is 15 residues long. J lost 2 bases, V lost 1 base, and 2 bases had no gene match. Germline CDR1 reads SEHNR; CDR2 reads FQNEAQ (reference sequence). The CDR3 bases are TGTGCCAGCAGCTTAGGGGACAGGGGCACCTACGAGCAGTACTTC. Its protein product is CASSLGDRGTYEQYF.